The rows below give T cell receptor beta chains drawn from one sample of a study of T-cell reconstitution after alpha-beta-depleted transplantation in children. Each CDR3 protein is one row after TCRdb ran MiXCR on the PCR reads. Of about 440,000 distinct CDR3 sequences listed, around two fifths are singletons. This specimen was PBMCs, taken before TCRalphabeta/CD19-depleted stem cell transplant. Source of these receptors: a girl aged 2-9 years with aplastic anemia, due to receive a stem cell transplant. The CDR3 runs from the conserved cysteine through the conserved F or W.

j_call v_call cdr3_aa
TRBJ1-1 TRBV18 CASSPPWDRQYTEAFF
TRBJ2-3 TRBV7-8 CASSLAVLLAGDTQYF
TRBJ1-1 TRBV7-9 CASSSRQDMREAFF
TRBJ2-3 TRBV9 CASSHRTSGGDTQYF
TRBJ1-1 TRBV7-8 CASSSWTEAFF
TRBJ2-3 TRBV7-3 CASSLVSGLAGDTDTQYF
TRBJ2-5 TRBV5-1 CASSPLGVETQYF
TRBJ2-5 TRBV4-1 CASSQVAIQETQYF
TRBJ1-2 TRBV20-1 CSASDGADGYTF
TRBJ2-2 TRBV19 CASPDKNTGELFF
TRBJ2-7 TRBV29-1 CSVAPGQAVYEQYF
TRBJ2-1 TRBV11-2 CASSFAVSDNEQFF
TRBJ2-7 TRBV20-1 CSAKKDRQRHF
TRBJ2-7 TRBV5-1 CASSLQPMGTRNTGYEQYF
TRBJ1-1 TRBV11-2 CASSLDQTSRTEAFF
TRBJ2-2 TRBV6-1 CASTDGAAGELFF
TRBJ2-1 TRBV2 CASGTQVNNEQFF
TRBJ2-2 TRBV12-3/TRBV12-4 CASSFRDRGTPNTGELFF
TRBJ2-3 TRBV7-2 CASSSTPKDTQYF
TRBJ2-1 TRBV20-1 CSASSWGYNEQFF
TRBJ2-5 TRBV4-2 CASSQVSGLSQGETQYF
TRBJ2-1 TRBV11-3 CASSFGPTYNEQFF
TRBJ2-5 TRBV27 CASRGGPRETQYF
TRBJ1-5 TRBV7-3 CASKPQHF
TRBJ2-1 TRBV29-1 CSVDEGRQFF
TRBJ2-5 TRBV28 CASSFRGREETQYF
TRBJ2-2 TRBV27 CASSPHLAGGPAGELFF
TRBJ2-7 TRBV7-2 CASSLGQGFGEQYF
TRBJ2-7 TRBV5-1 CASSLWTVPYEQYF
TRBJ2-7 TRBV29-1 CSAKGQGTYEQYF
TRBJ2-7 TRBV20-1 CSARDTPYEQYF
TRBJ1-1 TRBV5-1 CASSSAVNTEAFF
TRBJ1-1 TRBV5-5 CASSSGTGLGTGNTEAFF
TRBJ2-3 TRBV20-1 CSARLAGVSGPLGTQYF
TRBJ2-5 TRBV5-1 CASSPPGTSGGAETQYF
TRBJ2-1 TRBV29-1 CSVGSYNEQFF
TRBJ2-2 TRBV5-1 CASSLQTGGNTGELFF
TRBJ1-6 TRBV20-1 CSALPGGPLHF
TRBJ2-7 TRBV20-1 CSARDRTSGRSYEQYF
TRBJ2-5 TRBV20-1 CSARVFQETQYF
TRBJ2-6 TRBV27 CASSPGTGIGANVLTF
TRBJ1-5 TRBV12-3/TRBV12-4 CASSFAIFPDYSNQPQHF